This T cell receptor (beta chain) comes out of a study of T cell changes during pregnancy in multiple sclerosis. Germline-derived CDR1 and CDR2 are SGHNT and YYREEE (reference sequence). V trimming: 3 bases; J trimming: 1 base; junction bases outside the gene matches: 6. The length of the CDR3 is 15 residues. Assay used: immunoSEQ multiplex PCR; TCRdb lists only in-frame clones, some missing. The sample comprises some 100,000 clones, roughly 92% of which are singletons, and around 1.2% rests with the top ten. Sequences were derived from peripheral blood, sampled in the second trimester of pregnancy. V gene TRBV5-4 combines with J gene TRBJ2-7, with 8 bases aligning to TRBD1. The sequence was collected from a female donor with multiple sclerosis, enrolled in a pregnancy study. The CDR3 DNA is TGTGCCAGCAGCTCTCCGGGACAGGCGTCCTACGAGCAGTACTTC. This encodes CASSSPGQASYEQYF.